Listed below are T cell receptor beta chains from one sample, sequenced in a study of blood T cell repertoires in COVID-19. TCRdb's copy holds only in-frame clones and misses some; the assay was immunoSEQ multiplex PCR. This table holds 290,000 or so clones, approximately 85% found once. The sample taken for sequencing was peripheral blood. Source of these receptors: a man aged 45-65 years with active or convalescent COVID-19. CDR3s include the opening cysteine and the closing phenylalanine or tryptophan. A D gene is named only where the DNA matches it firmly. Only part of the rows carry a size: once, few, many, or a class if the clone is expanded.

CASRTRRTSGSDEQFF	TGTGCCAGCAGAACCAGGCGGACTAGCGGGAGTGATGAGCAGTTCTTC	TRBV7-9	TRBD2	TRBJ2-1	16	NA
CSVVTTNEKLFF	TGCAGCGTCGTTACAACTAATGAAAAACTGTTTTTT	TRBV29-1	NA	TRBJ1-4	12	NA
CASSPEFGGDNEQFF	TGTGCCAGCAGCCCGGAATTTGGAGGCGACAATGAGCAGTTCTTC	TRBV7-3	NA	TRBJ2-1	15	few
CASSFGLAGDAGELFF	TGTGCCAGCAGCTTTGGGCTAGCGGGAGACGCCGGGGAGCTGTTTTTT	TRBV5-4	TRBD2	TRBJ2-2	16	NA
CASSPTSPSQPQHF	TGTGCCAGCAGTCCCACCTCCCCGAGTCAGCCCCAGCATTTT	TRBV6-2/TRBV6-3	NA	TRBJ1-5	14	NA
CAWRLAGGGDEQYF	TGTGCCTGGAGACTAGCGGGAGGTGGTGACGAGCAGTACTTC	TRBV30	TRBD2	TRBJ2-7	14	once
CASSQESGRYNTGELFF	TGCGCCAGCAGCCAAGAAAGCGGGAGGTACAACACCGGGGAGCTGTTTTTT	TRBV4-3	TRBD2	TRBJ2-2	17	NA
CASSFRLAGSFQETQYF	TGTGCCAGCAGCTTCCGACTAGCGGGGAGCTTCCAAGAGACCCAGTACTTC	TRBV13	TRBD2	TRBJ2-5	17	NA
CASNSPPQETQYF	TGTGCCAGCAACTCCCCCCCCCAAGAGACCCAGTACTTC	TRBV7-9	NA	TRBJ2-5	13	NA
CASSLRQGDGYTF	TGTGCCAGCAGCTTGAGACAGGGGGACGGCTACACCTTC	TRBV5-6	TRBD1	TRBJ1-2	13	NA
CASSIAGGPPDTQYF	TGTGCCAGCAGTATAGCGGGAGGGCCCCCAGATACGCAGTATTTT	TRBV11-1	TRBD2	TRBJ2-3	15	once
CASSKRKVRVNQPQHF	TGTGCCAGCAGCAAACGGAAGGTCAGGGTCAATCAGCCCCAGCATTTT	TRBV21-1	NA	TRBJ1-5	16	NA
CASSERRTDLAGTEAFF	TGTGCCAGCAGTGAGCGCCGGACAGACTTAGCCGGCACTGAAGCTTTCTTT	TRBV2	NA	TRBJ1-1	17	NA
CASSPPGKGLAGGENTGELFF	TGCGCCAGCAGTCCGCCCGGCAAGGGACTAGCGGGAGGGGAGAACACCGGGGAGCTGTTTTTT	TRBV23-1	TRBD2	TRBJ2-2	21	NA
CASSPWGGGTFAEAFF	TGTGCCAGCAGCCCTTGGGGAGGGGGGACTTTCGCTGAAGCTTTCTTT	TRBV7-9	NA	TRBJ1-1	16	NA
CASSYSEGNTEAFF	TGTGCCAGCAGTTACTCTGAGGGAAACACTGAAGCTTTCTTT	TRBV6-6	NA	TRBJ1-1	14	NA
CASSRQTGTSYEQYF	TGCGCCAGCAGCCGGCAGACAGGGACATCCTACGAGCAGTACTTC	TRBV4-1	TRBD1	TRBJ2-7	15	NA
CAWSGGNPWRGEQYF	TGTGCCTGGAGTGGAGGTAACCCCTGGCGCGGCGAGCAGTACTTC	TRBV30	NA	TRBJ2-7	15	once
CASSPARPRLAGETQYF	TGTGCCAGCAGCCCCGCCCGCCCTAGGCTCGCAGGGGAGACCCAGTACTTC	TRBV11-2	NA	TRBJ2-5	17	NA
CASSFRDRGSQPQHF	TGTGCCAGCAGTTTCCGGGACAGGGGGAGTCAGCCCCAGCATTTT	TRBV28	TRBD1	TRBJ1-5	15	NA
CASSLVDRGNQPQHF	TGTGCCAGCAGTCTAGTCGACAGGGGCAATCAGCCCCAGCATTTT	TRBV6-5	TRBD1	TRBJ1-5	15	NA
CASSEGLAKNIQYF	TGTGCCAGCAGTGAAGGGCTAGCCAAAAACATTCAGTACTTC	TRBV2	NA	TRBJ2-4	14	NA
CASSQETGFFYEQYF	TGCGCCAGCAGCCAAGAAACAGGTTTTTTCTACGAGCAGTACTTC	TRBV4-3	NA	TRBJ2-7	15	few
CASSLGGGKTYEQYF	TGTGCCAGCAGCTTGGGTGGAGGAAAGACCTACGAGCAGTACTTC	TRBV5-6	NA	TRBJ2-7	15	NA
CASSLAGGTGGANVLTF	TGTGCCAGCAGCTTGGCCGGGGGGACAGGTGGGGCCAACGTCCTGACTTTC	TRBV5-4	NA	TRBJ2-6	17	NA
CASSFSEGANSPLHF	TGTGCCAGCAGCTTCTCCGAGGGAGCGAATTCACCCCTCCACTTT	TRBV11-2	NA	TRBJ1-6	15	NA
CASSKRSRRAAKNIQYF	TGTGCCAGCAGCAAAAGGTCGCGGAGAGCGGCCAAAAACATTCAGTACTTC	TRBV21-1	NA	TRBJ2-4	17	once
CASSYTRTGRDYGYTF	TGTGCCAGCAGTTACACCCGGACAGGGAGGGACTATGGCTACACCTTC	TRBV6-2/TRBV6-3	TRBD1	TRBJ1-2	16	NA
CASSLGLAGGPQFF	TGCGCCAGCAGCCTGGGACTAGCGGGAGGACCTCAGTTCTTC	TRBV5-1	TRBD2	TRBJ2-1	14	NA
CATSSGQGLYSNQPQHF	TGTGCCACCTCCAGCGGACAGGGCCTTTATAGCAATCAGCCCCAGCATTTT	TRBV19	TRBD1	TRBJ1-5	17	NA
CASLETAGNTIYF	TGTGCCAGCCTAGAGACAGCCGGAAACACCATATATTTT	TRBV7-9	NA	TRBJ1-3	13	NA
CASSAGTVQETQYF	TGCGCCAGCAGCGCGGGGACAGTCCAAGAGACCCAGTACTTC	TRBV5-1	NA	TRBJ2-5	14	NA
CASSYVQGALSPLHF	TGTGCCAGCAGTTACGTCCAGGGGGCGCTGTCACCCCTCCACTTT	TRBV6-5	TRBD1	TRBJ1-6	15	NA
CASSLGQGRETQYF	TGCGCCAGCAGCTTGGGACAGGGAAGGGAGACCCAGTACTTC	TRBV5-1	TRBD1	TRBJ2-5	14	few
CASSEAAYSYEQYF	TGTGCCAGCAGTGAAGCGGCATATTCGTACGAGCAGTACTTC	TRBV6-1	NA	TRBJ2-7	14	NA
CASIEAGRGETQYF	TGTGCCAGCATAGAAGCGGGACGGGGGGAGACCCAGTACTTC	TRBV2	TRBD2	TRBJ2-5	14	NA
CASSGSGYSSGEQFF	TGTGCCAGCAGTGGGTCGGGATATTCTTCCGGTGAGCAGTTCTTC	TRBV2	NA	TRBJ2-1	15	NA
CASSLGLAGAQETQYF	TGTGCCAGCAGCTTGGGACTAGCGGGGGCCCAAGAGACCCAGTACTTC	TRBV5-8	TRBD2	TRBJ2-5	16	NA
CAWRGVNTEAFF	TGTGCCTGGAGGGGCGTAAACACTGAAGCTTTCTTT	TRBV30	NA	TRBJ1-1	12	NA
CASSGGLAEGLEQFF	TGTGCCAGCAGCGGGGGACTAGCGGAGGGACTGGAGCAGTTCTTC	TRBV9	TRBD2	TRBJ2-1	15	NA
CASSLTGREQYF	TGTGCCAGCAGCCTGACAGGGCGTGAGCAGTACTTC	TRBV6-5	TRBD1	TRBJ2-7	12	NA